Described below is a single T cell receptor (beta chain) sequence and its context. The antigen is undetermined. Only in-frame clones appear in the TCRdb table, and some are missing; sequencing was by immunoSEQ multiplex PCR. This table has 90,000 or so clones, 83% appearing once. This CDR3 has 16 residues. Germline V gene data show CDR1 as KGHSH and CDR2 as LQKENI. V was pared by 5 bases and J by 0 bases, with 6 bases of the junction left unmatched. The sample is drawn from a study of radiotherapy plus CTLA-4 blockade in lung cancer. Across the whole study: Objective responses were observed in more than 15% of patients, and disease control was achieved by 30% to 40%.

Study results and limitations: Following radiotherapy plus ipilimumab, tumor-derived TCR clones expanded in the blood.

This TCR came from a human donor with non-small cell lung cancer who had stable disease on radiotherapy plus ipilimumab. The V gene is TRBV18, the J gene TRBJ1-2; 10 bases map to TRBD1. This sample comprised peripheral blood, obtained from a patient treated with radiotherapy plus ipilimumab. CDR3 coding DNA: TGTGCCAGCTCATCGGGACAGGGGATATCTAACTATGGCTACACCTTC. It specifies CASSSGQGISNYGYTF.